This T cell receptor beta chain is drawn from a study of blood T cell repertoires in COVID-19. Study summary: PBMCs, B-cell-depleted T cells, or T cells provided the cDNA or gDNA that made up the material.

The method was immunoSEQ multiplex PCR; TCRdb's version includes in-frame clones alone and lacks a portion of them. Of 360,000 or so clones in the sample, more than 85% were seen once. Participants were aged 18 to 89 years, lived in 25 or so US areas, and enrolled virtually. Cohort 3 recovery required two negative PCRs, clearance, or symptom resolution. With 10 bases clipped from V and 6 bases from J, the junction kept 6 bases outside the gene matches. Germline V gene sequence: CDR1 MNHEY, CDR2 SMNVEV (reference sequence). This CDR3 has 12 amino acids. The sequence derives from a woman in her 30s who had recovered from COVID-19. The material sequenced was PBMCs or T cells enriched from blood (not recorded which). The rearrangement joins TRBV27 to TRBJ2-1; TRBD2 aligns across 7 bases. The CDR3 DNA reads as TGTGCCACCCGAGCGGGAACCAATGAGCAGTTCTTC. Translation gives CATRAGTNEQFF.